The sequence of this TCR beta chain was determined in a study of cytomegalovirus exposure and HLA in healthy donors. In the PCR, 60 Vbeta and 13 Jbeta primers were used. The assay was immunoSEQ multiplex PCR, and TCRdb's table has in-frame clones only and misses some. The sample lists roughly 43,000 clones; approximately 75% were seen once. This CDR3 has 11 residues. The V end was cut by 9 bases, the J end by 2 bases, with 7 bases between. The germline V gene encodes CDR1 ENHRY and CDR2 SYGVKD. About this clone itself: The target antigen is unknown.

Study conclusions and caveats: Analyzed later, most CMV-associated TCR beta chains appeared HLA-restricted. Follow-up analysis later connected one missense variant in DCLRE1C with trimming of TCR beta V- and J-genes. Available immune exposure information was restricted to CMV serostatus only.

Material for sequencing was PBMCs. The chain is built from TRBV10-3 and TRBJ2-5, with TRBD2 as a possible D gene (6 bases). This TCR came from a man younger than 40 in good health and CMV-seronegative. The CDR3 region is CAIGLQETQYF. The CDR3 nucleotides read TGTGCCATTGGACTACAAGAGACCCAGTACTTC.